Included here is one TCR beta chain sequence, with context. The J segment lost 6 bases and the V segment lost 6 bases, leaving 10 bases of the junction unmatched. The CDR3 has 16 residues. This specimen belongs to a study of blood T cells in healthy people across ages. Then a second PCR, running roughly 7 to 11 cycles, was carried out with a sample-barcoded 5' primer and a J-beta primer mix. Every cDNA molecule carried a tag from a template-switch adaptor bearing 12 random nucleotides. TCRdb passed the 5' RACE reads through MiXCR, listing each CDR3 protein once. The table has around 940,000 distinct CDR3 sequences, roughly 47% seen once.

The chain has TRBV12-3 or TRBV12-4 and TRBJ2-2; 10 bases match TRBD2. The sequence was obtained from an older woman in good health. The sequencing input was blood. CDR3 sequence reads: CASRQAGGPTPGELFF. CDR3 nucleotides: TGTGCCAGCAGGCAAGCGGGAGGGCCAACTCCCGGGGAGCTGTTTTTT.